One T cell receptor (beta chain) is described in this entry. In its sample, this clonotype was seen a few times. Its antigen has not been determined. The record has no base qualities; no much larger clone is one base away. A patient counted as having stable Graves' hyperthyroidism if no progression to ophthalmopathy occurred over 18 months of follow-up. Hyperthyroidism patients were aged 18 to 65 years and newly diagnosed, with disease duration of less than 2 months. Exclusion was applied to patients with uncontrolled infections, other autoimmune diseases, pregnancy or lactation. Clinical symptoms, serum thyroxine and TRAb, thyroid ultrasound, and orbital computed tomography formed the basis for the diagnoses. Ficoll-Paque density gradient centrifugation was used to isolate PBMCs from approximately 10 ml of fresh peripheral blood. Total RNA was extracted using Trizol reagent, and RNA quality was assessed on an Agilent 2100 Bioanalyzer.

Clipping removes 4 bases from V and 5 bases from J, with 5 as the unmatched junction base count. The germline V gene provides CDR1 MGHDK and CDR2 SYGVNS. The CDR3 measures 14 amino acids from cysteine to phenylalanine. The read is trimmed to its CDR3 DNA, 42 bases read in frame from base 1. This record comes from a study of T cells in Graves' hyperthyroidism and ophthalmopathy (dated by TCRdb to between 2018 and 2020). Describing the broader study: Peripheral blood samples were taken at the time of initial diagnosis, prior to any treatment. Whether ophthalmopathy could be predicted prospectively was tested in an independent validation cohort made up of roughly 19 hyperthyroidism patients plus 17 patients who later progressed to ophthalmopathy. In about 6 Graves' hyperthyroidism patients, the study also compared T-cell repertoires from thyroid tissue with T-cell repertoires from blood. After blood sampling, hyperthyroidism patients were treated with methimazole at a starting dose of 30 mg daily, and ophthalmopathy patients were treated with high-dose intravenous methylprednisolone. A discovery cohort of approximately 100 patients, roughly 45 with Graves' ophthalmopathy and more than 55 with stable Graves' hyperthyroidism, was used to find distinguishing TCR V-J signatures. For training and testing, the 80 to 100 patients in the discovery cohort were randomly divided in a 7:3 ratio. The paper describes TCR Vbeta CDR3 sequencing of about 140 peripheral blood samples, made up of approximately 40 ophthalmopathy patients, over 70 hyperthyroidism patients and 17 progressor patients. General study outcomes and caveats: Sample size was not statistically predetermined, and investigators were not blinded to group allocation. Most expanded thyroid clonotypes (frequency above 0.001) were also detected in blood, suggesting blood repertoires may reflect thyroid immune responses. During validation, the model predicted progression to ophthalmopathy a median of around 6 months ahead of onset, with around 65% sensitivity and less than 85% specificity. A 13 V-J signature model separated ophthalmopathy from stable hyperthyroidism, with roughly 88% sensitivity and about 81% specificity in cross-validation and 80%/75% in testing.

TCR beta CDR3 regions were amplified from RNA transcripts. For the first round of RT-PCR on the TCR CDR3, the HTBI primer set was used together with the Qiagen OneStep RT-PCR kit. The libraries were constructed in a second round of multiplex PCR and then size-selected and purified. The libraries were sequenced on an Illumina HiSeq2000 using paired-end 100 bp reads. From the authors' description of their analysis: SOAPnuke was used to process the raw data, throwing out any read that contained adapters or uncalled bases, had a mean Phred below 15, or lacked an exact constant-primer or identifier match. High-quality paired reads were merged using COPE v1.2.5, and each unique nucleotide sequence was defined as a clonotype. MiTCR v1.1 was used to align clonotypes to the IMGT TRBV, TRBD and TRBJ reference segments. The analysis was restricted to V-J combinations with a frequency above 0.0001, which together covered just over 99% of the repertoires. A TCS score was defined as the ratio of F50 (clonal expansion) to E x V (chaos), with BLOSUM62-based TCRdist applied between CDR3 peptides within each V-J. Welch's t-statistics and random forest reduced 500 to 550 V-J features to roughly 13, which were used in a naive Bayes classifier (R e1071). The public sequencing data were trimmed at Q25 with fastp and processed into clonotypes with MiXCR by TCRdb, which kept only in-frame beta chains. Every distinct CDR3 protein forms one entry, paired with its most common genes and DNA. Here the V and J calls rest on TCRdb's processing, not on the authors' analysis. This sample comprises around 400,000 distinct CDR3 sequences, approximately 25% of them detected only once. The ten largest make up about 73% of the sample.

What was sequenced was blood. In this chain, TRBV25-1 is recombined with TRBJ2-5, with TRBD1 matching 9 junction bases. The clonotype comes from a man between 45 and 60 years old with Graves' hyperthyroidism. Here the CDR3 is given as CASSGGQGWETQYF. The nucleotide sequence is TGTGCCAGCAGTGGGGGACAGGGCTGGGAGACCCAGTACTTC.